These T cell receptor beta chains were read from a single sample in a study of type 1 regulatory T cells. TCRdb reprocessed the reads with MiXCR, giving one entry per CDR3 protein. Among 90,000 to 100,000 distinct CDR3 sequences listed, around a third were seen once. Sequences were obtained from CD4+ T cells, either the whole sample or a sorted fraction (not recorded which). All receptors derive from a human donor in good health. CDR3s include the opening cysteine and the closing phenylalanine or tryptophan. A D gene is named only where the DNA matches it firmly. Clone size is stated in some rows and not others, as once, few, many or a class when expanded.

J: TRBJ2-3; V: TRBV6-2/TRBV6-3; size: NA; D: NA; DNA: TGTGCCACGGGAGATGAGGCAGATACGCAGTATTTT; CDR3: CATGDEADTQYF
J: TRBJ1-6; V: TRBV6-5; size: few; D: NA; DNA: TGTGCCAGCAGTTACAGATCCCAATTTCCCAATTCACCCCTCCACTTT; CDR3: CASSYRSQFPNSPLHF
J: TRBJ1-5; V: TRBV5-1; size: few; D: NA; DNA: TGCGCCAGCGCGCCCGGGAGTAGCAATCAGCCCCAGCATTTT; CDR3: CASAPGSSNQPQHF
J: TRBJ2-4; V: TRBV12-3/TRBV12-4; size: few; D: NA; DNA: TGTGCCAGCAGTGGCAGGGGCAGCGGAAACATTCAGTACTTC; CDR3: CASSGRGSGNIQYF
J: TRBJ2-2; V: TRBV7-2; size: medium-sized; D: TRBD2; DNA: TGTGCCAGCAGCTCAGCGGGAGGAGGGACCGGGGAGCTGTTTTTT; CDR3: CASSSAGGGTGELFF
J: TRBJ2-3; V: TRBV12-3/TRBV12-4; size: NA; D: TRBD2; DNA: TGTGCCAGCAGTTTAGGAGCGGGAGCTCGCACAGATACGCAGTATTTT; CDR3: CASSLGAGARTDTQYF
J: TRBJ2-2; V: TRBV3-1; size: few; D: NA; DNA: TGTGCCAGCAGCCCCCGGTTCGGGGAGCTGTTTTTT; CDR3: CASSPRFGELFF
J: TRBJ2-3; V: TRBV7-2; size: NA; D: NA; DNA: TGTGCCAGCAGCTTAGTTGTAGGACTAATAACAGATACGCAGTATTTT; CDR3: CASSLVVGLITDTQYF
J: TRBJ1-1; V: TRBV7-2; size: few; D: NA; DNA: TGTGCCAGCAGCTTAGGGACAACATTCTTCTTCGGAGCTTTCTTT; CDR3: CASSLGTTFFFGAFF
J: TRBJ2-1; V: TRBV7-3; size: NA; D: TRBD1; DNA: TGTGCCAGCAGCATATCCGGGACAGACAATGAGCAGTTCTTC; CDR3: CASSISGTDNEQFF
J: TRBJ1-5; V: TRBV20-1; size: few; D: TRBD1; DNA: TGCAGTGCTGACAGGGTCGGTCAGCCCCAGCATTTT; CDR3: CSADRVGQPQHF
J: TRBJ1-2; V: TRBV5-4; size: NA; D: TRBD1; DNA: TGTGCCAGCAGGATGGGGACAGACGTTAACTATGGCTACACCTTC; CDR3: CASRMGTDVNYGYTF
J: TRBJ1-1; V: TRBV6-1; size: few; D: NA; DNA: TGTGCCAGCAGTCCTCCTAAGGGATTGGGGGCTTTCTTT; CDR3: CASSPPKGLGAFF
J: TRBJ2-5; V: TRBV7-8; size: NA; D: NA; DNA: TGTGCCAGCAGGCCCGGAAGGCTGAGGGAGACCCAGTACTTC; CDR3: CASRPGRLRETQYF
J: TRBJ1-2; V: TRBV12-3/TRBV12-4; size: NA; D: NA; DNA: TGTACCAGCAGGACAACCGGGAATCCCAAGAGTGGCTACACCTTC; CDR3: CTSRTTGNPKSGYTF
J: TRBJ1-6; V: TRBV7-8; size: NA; D: NA; DNA: TGTGCCAGCAGCTCCCCGGCGGGGAATTCACCCCTCCACTTT; CDR3: CASSSPAGNSPLHF
J: TRBJ1-1; V: TRBV5-1; size: NA; D: NA; DNA: TGCGCCAGCAGCTTGGCCGGGGATCGTGCGGCTTTCTTT; CDR3: CASSLAGDRAAFF
J: TRBJ2-1; V: TRBV20-1; size: once; D: NA; DNA: TGCAGTGCTAGGAGGGCAATGGAGCTTGTGCAGTTCTTC; CDR3: CSARRAMELVQFF
J: TRBJ2-3; V: TRBV12-3/TRBV12-4; size: few; D: TRBD2; DNA: TGTGCCACTTCCCGGACTAGCCTGTCCACAGATACGCAGTATTTT; CDR3: CATSRTSLSTDTQYF
J: TRBJ1-5; V: TRBV7-8; size: few; D: NA; DNA: TGTGCCAGCAGCTTACTAACCCGTCAGGGCAATCAGCCCCAGCATTTT; CDR3: CASSLLTRQGNQPQHF
J: TRBJ1-5; V: TRBV25-1; size: NA; D: NA; DNA: TGTGCCAGCAGTGAATATGAAGGATTGGGTCAGCCCCAGCATTTT; CDR3: CASSEYEGLGQPQHF
J: TRBJ1-6; V: TRBV6-6; size: few; D: TRBD1; DNA: TGTGCCAGCAGTCGACAGGGGACCGATTCACCCCTCCACTTT; CDR3: CASSRQGTDSPLHF
J: TRBJ2-3; V: TRBV12-3/TRBV12-4; size: few; D: NA; DNA: TGTGCCAGCAGTTTACGGGGCGGACAACGAACAGATACGCAGTATTTT; CDR3: CASSLRGGQRTDTQYF
J: TRBJ1-4; V: TRBV6-2/TRBV6-3; size: NA; D: NA; DNA: TGTGCCAGCAGTTACTCGACTCAGGGGAGTGAAAAACTGTTTTTT; CDR3: CASSYSTQGSEKLFF
J: TRBJ1-2; V: TRBV14; size: NA; D: NA; DNA: TGTGCCAGCAGCCAAGTGCGTCCGGATGGCTACACCTTC; CDR3: CASSQVRPDGYTF
J: TRBJ1-4; V: TRBV7-6; size: NA; D: NA; DNA: TGTGCCAGCAGCACCAAGGTCGCGGGGGAGGCGGAAAAACTGTTTTTT; CDR3: CASSTKVAGEAEKLFF
J: TRBJ2-1; V: TRBV19; size: NA; D: NA; DNA: TGTGCCAGTAGTGCGGAGCGGAGACCTTACAATGAGCAGTTCTTC; CDR3: CASSAERRPYNEQFF
J: TRBJ2-1; V: TRBV29-1; size: few; D: TRBD2; DNA: TGCAGCGTTGAGGAGTACGGGACGGGGGGTAATGAGCAGTTCTTC; CDR3: CSVEEYGTGGNEQFF
J: TRBJ2-7; V: TRBV5-1; size: many; D: NA; DNA: TGCGCCAGCAGCTTCGGGACATACGAGCAGTACTTC; CDR3: CASSFGTYEQYF
J: TRBJ2-7; V: TRBV7-9; size: few; D: NA; DNA: TGTGCCAGCAGCTTAGCGCGGGGGCTGGGCGAGCAGTACTTC; CDR3: CASSLARGLGEQYF
J: TRBJ2-1; V: TRBV18; size: few; D: TRBD2; DNA: TGTGCCAGCTCACCACCGACTAGCGGGGACAATGAGCAGTTCTTC; CDR3: CASSPPTSGDNEQFF
J: TRBJ2-2; V: TRBV7-2; size: few; D: NA; DNA: TGTGCCAGCAGCTTGGGCGGGTTCGCGAACACCGGGGAGCTGTTTTTT; CDR3: CASSLGGFANTGELFF
J: TRBJ2-3; V: TRBV11-2; size: once; D: NA; DNA: TGTGCCAGCAGATCATTTTTCGTTACGCAGTATTTT; CDR3: CASRSFFVTQYF
J: TRBJ2-3; V: TRBV5-1; size: few; D: NA; DNA: TGCGCCAGCAGCTTGGATGGTAGCGGCACAGATACGCAGTATTTT; CDR3: CASSLDGSGTDTQYF
J: TRBJ1-5; V: TRBV14; size: NA; D: TRBD1; DNA: TGTGCCAGCAGCCAGGCCCCGGGCAGGGGGCGCGGCAATCAGCCCCAGCATTTT; CDR3: CASSQAPGRGRGNQPQHF
J: TRBJ2-1; V: TRBV10-3; size: NA; D: TRBD2; DNA: TGTGCCATCAGTTCTAGCGGGATCTATTGGAATGAGCAGTTCTTC; CDR3: CAISSSGIYWNEQFF
J: TRBJ2-7; V: TRBV7-2; size: NA; D: NA; DNA: TGTGTCAGCAGCCCCCGGGTTGGTGTTCACGAGCAGTACTTC; CDR3: CVSSPRVGVHEQYF
J: TRBJ2-7; V: TRBV4-1; size: NA; D: NA; DNA: TGCGCCAGCAGCCAGCCTAAGGATTTACGAGAGCAGTACTTC; CDR3: CASSQPKDLREQYF
J: TRBJ1-2; V: TRBV10-3; size: few; D: NA; DNA: TGTGCCATCAGTGAGCCAACAGGGACCAACTATGGCTACACCTTC; CDR3: CAISEPTGTNYGYTF
J: TRBJ2-1; V: TRBV5-1; size: NA; D: TRBD2; DNA: TGCGCCAGCAGTAGTGCGGGAGCGGACTACAATGAGCAGTTCTTC; CDR3: CASSSAGADYNEQFF
J: TRBJ2-5; V: TRBV20-1; size: few; D: TRBD2; DNA: TGCAGTGCTAGAGATCTTACTAGCGGGAGAACAGAGACCCAGTACTTC; CDR3: CSARDLTSGRTETQYF
J: TRBJ2-7; V: TRBV9; size: NA; D: TRBD2; DNA: TGTGCCAGCAGCGTAGTAGCGGGATCCTACGAGCAGTACTTC; CDR3: CASSVVAGSYEQYF
J: TRBJ2-3; V: TRBV18; size: NA; D: TRBD2; DNA: TGTGCCAGCTCCGGACTAGCGGGAGCTACAGATACGCAGTATTTT; CDR3: CASSGLAGATDTQYF
J: TRBJ1-5; V: TRBV30; size: NA; D: TRBD1; DNA: TGTGCCTGGAGGGTCGCCGGACAGGGGGATTTGAAGCCCCAGCATTTT; CDR3: CAWRVAGQGDLKPQHF
J: TRBJ2-2; V: TRBV18; size: NA; D: NA; DNA: TGTGTCAGCTCACCACCGTTTCCTACCGGGGAGCTGTTTTTT; CDR3: CVSSPPFPTGELFF
J: TRBJ2-2; V: TRBV19; size: few; D: NA; DNA: TGTGCCAGTAGTATAGATCTGATCGCCGGGGAGCTGTTTTTT; CDR3: CASSIDLIAGELFF